These 22 T cell receptor beta chains share one sample of origin, sequenced in a study of vaccination effects on CD4 cells after COVID-19. Cultured cells yielded isolated CD4+ T cells after around 10 days. Of the BNT162b2 and mRNA-1273 vaccines, participants received two doses of one or the other. These TCRs are of unknown antigen specificity. Using immunoSEQ multiplex PCR, the repertoire was profiled, and TCRdb retains in-frame clones only, with some absent. Among tens of thousands of clones listed, nearly 80% were seen once. The sample here was CD4+ T cells from PBMCs cultured without peptide, taken after COVID-19 vaccination. The receptors were gathered from a human donor who received a COVID-19 vaccine.

The chain joins TRBV30 to TRBJ1-2, with unresolved D. V was cut by 2 bases and J by 4 bases, with 8 bases left in between. This CDR3 is 12 amino acids long. Germline CDR1 is GTSNPN and CDR2 is SVGIG (reference sequence). This CDR3 reads CAWSRGSYGYTF. In DNA, the CDR3 is TGTGCCTGGAGTCGGGGATCCTATGGCTACACCTTC. Full variable domain (rest looked up from reference TRBV30 and TRBJ1-2): SQTIHQWPATLVQPVGSPLSLECTVEGTSNPNLYWYRQAAGRGLQLLFYSVGIGQISSEVPQNLSASRPQDRQFILSSKKLLLSDSGFYLCAWSRGSYGYTFGSGTRLTVV.

There are a few counts of this clone. The chain carries TRBV2 and TRBJ1-1, with D tentatively TRBD1 (6 bases). Germline V gene sequence: CDR1 SNHLY, CDR2 FYNNEI. Trimming stripped 7 bases from V and 6 bases from J, with 21 bases between. This CDR3 has 15 residues. CDR3 DNA sequence: TGTGCCAGCACCCTCCGGGGGGGCGCTAAGGCTGAAGCTTTCTTT. Its protein product is CASTLRGGAKAEAFF.

The chain links TRBV28 to TRBJ1-2, with a possible D match to TRBD1 (6 bases). V was pared by 10 bases and J by 8 bases, with 20 bases between. The length of the CDR3 is 13 residues. CDR1 MDHEN and CDR2 SYDVKM come from the germline V gene. CDR3 coding DNA: TGTGCCACCCGCGGGGGCCCCTCGAGGGGCTACACCTTC. Translation gives CATRGGPSRGYTF.

This clone was counted only a few times. The chain uses TRBV2 and TRBJ2-7, with D uncertain. V lost 9 bases and J lost 0, with 12 bases in between. The V gene's germline CDR1 is SNHLY and CDR2 FYNNEI. The CDR3 loop spans 13 amino acids. The CDR3 protein is CASSSINSYEQYF. CDR3 bases: TGTGCCAGTTCCTCTATAAACTCCTACGAGCAGTACTTC.

The V gene is TRBV14, the J gene TRBJ2-2; D is ambiguous. The CDR3 loop spans 15 amino acids. Germline CDR1 SGHDN, CDR2 FVKESK. The V end was cut by 0 bases, the J end by 6 bases, with 11 bases between. For the CDR3, the DNA is TGTGCCAGCAGCCAAGAAATCCAAAGCCCCGGGGAGCTGTTTTTT. It specifies CASSQEIQSPGELFF.

This sequence joins TRBV5-1 and TRBJ2-4; D is ambiguous. Trimming cost V 5 bases and J 6 bases, with 15 bases left between them. The CDR3 is 14 amino acids. Germline V gene lookup returns CDR1 SGHRS and CDR2 YFSETQ. DNA of the CDR3: TGCGCCAGCAGGCAAGGACCGAACCTAAACATTCAGTACTTC. Translation gives CASRQGPNLNIQYF.

The chain links TRBV18 to TRBJ1-2, with D tentatively TRBD1 (6 bases). The length of the CDR3 is 15 residues. Trimming removed 1 base from V and 3 bases from J, with 12 bases in between. Germline CDR1 reads KGHSH; CDR2 reads LQKENI. The CDR3 coding sequence is TGTGCCAGCTCACCACTGGGGGGCGAAGACTATGGCTACACCTTC. Translated, it gives CASSPLGGEDYGYTF.

The genes are TRBV7-2 and TRBJ2-6; D is perhaps TRBD1 (6 bases). Germline lookup yields CDR1 SGHTA and CDR2 FQGNSA. The CDR3 totals 15 residues. V gave up 6 bases and J gave up 0 bases, with 9 bases separating them. CDR3 sequence (DNA): TGTGCCAGCAGAACACAGGGCTCTGGGGCCAACGTCCTGACTTTC. It yields the protein CASRTQGSGANVLTF.

V is TRBV19 and J is TRBJ2-7, with D tentatively TRBD2 (6 bases). The germline V and J ends were trimmed by 5 bases and 4 bases, with 18 bases remaining between them. CDR1 and CDR2 from the germline V gene are LNHDA and SQIVND (reference sequence). The CDR3 is made up of 15 amino acids. CDR3 residues: CASSLQAGQLYEQYF. CDR3 DNA: TGTGCCAGTAGTCTACAAGCGGGCCAGCTTTACGAGCAGTACTTC.

The chain combines TRBV28 with TRBJ2-7; D is unclear. V dropped 3 bases and J dropped 1 base, with 7 bases sitting between them. Germline CDR1 MDHEN, CDR2 SYDVKM. The CDR3 runs 13 residues. Here the CDR3 reads CASSLRLSYEQYF. The CDR3 nucleotides are TGTGCCAGCAGTTTGCGCCTTTCCTACGAGCAGTACTTC.

The chain uses TRBV4-3 and TRBJ2-5, with D perhaps matching TRBD1 or TRBD2 (6 bases each). Trimming removed 1 base at V and 2 bases at J, with 11 bases between. Germline-derived CDR1 and CDR2 are LGHNA and YSLEER. The CDR3 contains 15 residues. The CDR3 spells CASSQGGALQETQYF. Written as DNA, the CDR3 is TGCGCCAGCAGCCAAGGGGGGGCTCTACAAGAGACCCAGTACTTC.

This clone was observed a few times. The chain is built from TRBV7-9 and TRBJ2-7; maybe TRBD2 (5 bases). CDR3 length: 15 amino acids. V was trimmed by 1 base and J by 0 bases, leaving 10 bases between them. Per the germline V gene, CDR1 is SEHNR and CDR2 is FQNEAQ (reference sequence). The CDR3 DNA follows: TGTGCCAGCAGCTTAGTTGAGGGCGGCTCCTACGAGCAGTACTTC. It yields the protein CASSLVEGGSYEQYF.

The chain combines TRBV2 with TRBJ1-5; D possibly corresponds to TRBD1 (6 bases). Germline loops: CDR1 SNHLY, CDR2 FYNNEI. Trimming shortened V by 7 bases and J by 4 bases, and 17 bases separated the two germline ends. The CDR3 sequence is 15 residues long. This CDR3 is CASMTSRGGNQPQHF. DNA for the CDR3: TGTGCCAGCATGACCAGCAGGGGAGGGAATCAGCCCCAGCATTTT.

This clone was counted a few times. The chain couples TRBV27 to TRBJ1-6; no firm D call. Deletions cut 4 bases from V and 11 bases from J, with 21 bases between. Germline CDR1 is MNHEY and CDR2 is SMNVEV (reference sequence). The CDR3 extends over 16 amino acids. CDR3 protein: CASSSPPGPLSPPLHF. In DNA form, the CDR3 reads TGTGCCAGCAGTTCCCCTCCCGGGCCTCTATCGCCACCCCTCCACTTT.

CDR3 sequence reads: CATGTGGSNQPQHF. CDR3 nucleotide sequence: TGTGCCACTGGGACAGGGGGCTCCAATCAGCCCCAGCATTTT. The gene calls are TRBV10-3 and TRBJ1-5; 12 bases match TRBD1. Trimming cost V 10 bases and J 3 bases; bases outside gene matches: 4. The CDR3 is 14 residues long. Germline V gene lookup returns CDR1 ENHRY and CDR2 SYGVKD.

V and J are TRBV19 and TRBJ2-3; D may be TRBD1 (6 bases). The CDR3 is 13 amino acids. Germline V gene sequence: CDR1 LNHDA, CDR2 SQIVND (reference sequence). V lost 6 bases and J 2 bases, leaving 9 bases between the germline ends. CDR3 loop: CASRGTITDTQYF. The CDR3 DNA reads TGTGCCAGTAGGGGGACAATCACAGATACGCAGTATTTT.

The chain recombines TRBV27 with TRBJ1-1; D is ambiguous. The V and J ends lost 5 bases and 0 bases respectively, with 10 bases between them. The germline V gene has CDR1 MNHEY and CDR2 SMNVEV (reference sequence). The CDR3 is made up of 14 amino acids. CDR3 coding DNA: TGTGCCAGCAGTATTCGGCGGCTGAACACTGAAGCTTTCTTT. Encoded protein: CASSIRRLNTEAFF.

The chain uses TRBV29-1 and TRBJ2-2, with TRBD1 as a possible D gene (6 bases). Germline values: CDR1 SQVTM, CDR2 ANQGSEA. This CDR3 has 13 residues. The ends were cut back, 6 bases at V and 6 bases at J, with 14 bases in the middle. CDR3 DNA sequence: TGCAGCGTAGGCAGGGGCTCCGCCGGGGAGCTGTTTTTT. It is translated as CSVGRGSAGELFF.

The chain combines TRBV6-5 with TRBJ2-1; 8 nucleotides match TRBD2. Trimming took 6 bases from V and 4 from J; bases not matched to a gene: 5. The length of the CDR3 is 14 residues. In germline, CDR1 is MNHEY, CDR2 SVGAGI. CDR3: CASRSTSGYNEQFF. The CDR3 DNA reads as TGTGCCAGCAGGTCAACTAGCGGATACAATGAGCAGTTCTTC.

This chain uses TRBV13 with TRBJ1-2; D not certain. This CDR3 contains 12 residues. Trimming stripped 1 base from V and 4 bases from J, with 4 bases between. The V gene's germline CDR1 is PRHDT and CDR2 FYEKMQ (reference sequence). As DNA, the CDR3 is TGTGCCAGCAGCTTAGATGGCTATGGCTACACCTTC. Its protein product is CASSLDGYGYTF.

V and J are TRBV20-1 and TRBJ1-1; D call uncertain. Germline CDR1 is DFQATT and CDR2 is SNEGSKA (reference sequence). The CDR3 contains 10 residues. Between the trimmed V and J ends, which lost 5 bases and 10 bases, there was a span of 11 bases. CDR3 coding DNA: TGCAGTGCTCTTGCGGGTGGAGCTTTCTTT. Protein sequence: CSALAGGAFF.

The V gene is TRBV30, the J gene TRBJ1-1; TRBD1 matches 9 bases. V was clipped by 8 bases and J by 1 base; unmatched bases: 5. Germline lookup yields CDR1 GTSNPN and CDR2 SVGIG (reference sequence). This CDR3 is built from 13 residues. The CDR3 nucleotides are TGTGCCGCCCTGGGACAGGGGAACACTGAAGCTTTCTTT. It codes for CAALGQGNTEAFF.